Presented here are 26 T cell receptor beta chains from one specimen sequenced in a study of human T cells and chemical hapten exposure. Time point indicated: healthy volunteer bleed at 6 weeks. It was from unfractionated whole blood that total RNA was extracted. Each CDR3 protein gets one entry after TCRdb re-called the RACE reads with MiXCR. The profile covers tens of thousands of distinct CDR3 sequences, with approximately 8.6% appearing a single time and around 1.4% taken by the ten largest. The sample was whole blood. These receptors all stem from a male donor in good health. Some clones in this sample may be carry-over from other donors' samples.

This clonotype was picked up a small number of times. The rearrangement links TRBV7-9 to TRBJ2-1; TRBD1 matches 7 bases. Germline CDR1 is SEHNR and CDR2 is FQNEAQ (reference sequence). This CDR3 contains 15 residues. With V trimmed by 4 bases and J by 5 bases, 8 bases remained unmatched. CDR3 sequence (DNA): TGTGCCAGCAGCTCCTCCCGACAGGGAAACAATGAGCAGTTCTTC. It yields the protein CASSSSRQGNNEQFF.

This clonotype was recorded a few times. V gene TRBV11-1 combines with J gene TRBJ2-7; 12 positions match TRBD2. The CDR3 totals 16 residues. J lost 2 bases, V lost 4 bases, and 6 bases had no gene match. Germline V gene data show CDR1 as SGHAT and CDR2 as FQDESV (reference sequence). CDR3 bases: TGTGCCAGCAGCTACCCGACTAGCGGGGGACCCTACGAGCAGTACTTC. It yields the protein CASSYPTSGGPYEQYF.

This clonotype was counted between two and nine times. This chain links TRBV5-1 with TRBJ1-2; D perhaps matches TRBD1 (5 bases). V was clipped by 0 bases and J by 7 bases, with 16 bases between them. Germline CDR1 is SGHRS and CDR2 is YFSETQ. CDR3 length: 15 residues. Here the CDR3 DNA reads TGCGCCAGCAGCTTGGTCCAGGGAGGTATGAGTGGCTACACCTTC. Amino acid sequence: CASSLVQGGMSGYTF.

J is TRBJ2-7 and V is TRBV10-3; D may be TRBD2 (5 bases). Trimming removed 8 bases at V and 6 bases at J, with 11 bases between. CDR1 is ENHRY, CDR2 SYGVKD, per germline. This CDR3 is built from 11 residues. CDR3 in DNA: TGTGCCATCGCTAGCTCCCTCGAGCAGTACTTC. It translates to CAIASSLEQYF.

This clonotype came up a few times. V is TRBV24-1 and J is TRBJ2-7; D unclear. Germline V gene sequence: CDR1 KGHDR, CDR2 SFDVKD. The CDR3 length is 10 residues. Trimming took 9 bases from V and 4 from J, leaving 6 bases between them. DNA of the CDR3: TGTGCCACCCAACCTTACGAGCAGTACTTC. This encodes CATQPYEQYF.

This clonotype appeared a few times. The rearrangement links TRBV6-1 to TRBJ1-1; no firm D call. Trimming removed 6 bases from V and 8 bases from J, with 10 bases in between. The CDR3 is 11 residues long. Germline CDR1 is MNHNS and CDR2 is SASEGT. This chain's CDR3 is CASRYSYEAFF. The CDR3 bases are TGTGCCAGCAGATACAGTTACGAAGCTTTCTTT.

The CDR3 protein is CASRGLAGRGQETQYF. The CDR3 coding sequence is TGTGCCAGCCGGGGACTAGCGGGGCGAGGTCAAGAGACCCAGTACTTC. This chain uses TRBV6-5 with TRBJ2-5; 13 bases fit TRBD2. V lost 8 bases and J lost 2; bases outside the gene matches: 8. Germline CDR1 is MNHEY and CDR2 is SVGAGI. CDR3 size: 16 residues.

This clonotype turned up a few times. The rearrangement joins TRBV6-6 to TRBJ1-1; D is perhaps TRBD1 (6 bases). Trimming removed 6 bases from V and 1 base from J, with 15 bases in between. Germline CDR1 and CDR2: MNHNY and SVGAGI (reference sequence). The CDR3 length is 15 residues. CDR3 protein: CASSRPETGNTEAFF. DNA for the CDR3: TGTGCCAGCAGCCGTCCCGAGACAGGGAACACTGAAGCTTTCTTT.

This clonotype has just a few counts. The chain uses TRBV2 and TRBJ2-1, with TRBD2 matching 7 bases. The CDR3 length is 16 residues. The trim removed 2 bases at V and 0 bases at J, leaving 4 bases unmatched. Germline values: CDR1 SNHLY, CDR2 FYNNEI. The CDR3 reads CASSERRGSSYNEQFF. CDR3 coding DNA: TGTGCCAGCAGTGAACGGCGGGGGAGCTCCTACAATGAGCAGTTCTTC.

V usage is TRBV11-2 and J usage is TRBJ2-3; D is unresolved. The ends were cut back, 6 bases at V and 1 base at J, with 11 bases in the middle. Germline CDR1 reads SGHAT; CDR2 reads FQNNGV. The CDR3 has 14 residues. In nucleotides, the CDR3 is TGTGCCAGCAGGGTGAGGCAGGGCACAGATACGCAGTATTTT. Translation: CASRVRQGTDTQYF. The full variable domain, in which reference TRBV11-2 and TRBJ2-3 provide the parts outside the CDR3, is EAGVAQSPRYKIIEKRQSVAFWCNPISGHATLYWYQQILGQGPKLLIQFQNNGVVDDSQLPKDRFSAERLKGVDSTLKIQPAKLEDSAVYLCASRVRQGTDTQYFGPGTRLTVL.

V and J are TRBV2 and TRBJ1-6, with 9 bases identical to TRBD1. V was clipped by 4 bases and J by 8 bases; unmatched bases: 9. The CDR3 is 16 residues long. Germline loops: CDR1 SNHLY, CDR2 FYNNEI. The CDR3 DNA sequence: TGTGCCAGCAGTGGGGGACAGGGTTCGAATGATTCACCCCTCCACTTT. Translation gives CASSGGQGSNDSPLHF.

This clonotype was seen many times. The chain has TRBV12-3 or TRBV12-4 and TRBJ1-1; no firm D call. The CDR3 has 15 residues. V shed 2 bases and J shed 0 bases, with 10 bases lying between them. The CDR3, as DNA: TGTGCCAGCAGTTTATCGACACCGATGAACACTGAAGCTTTCTTT. Translating gives CASSLSTPMNTEAFF.

This clonotype was found many times. The chain joins TRBV29-1 to TRBJ2-1; D is perhaps TRBD1 (6 bases). The germline gives CDR1 SQVTM, CDR2 ANQGSEA. V was trimmed by 8 bases and J by 7 bases, leaving 18 bases between them. The length of the CDR3 is 13 residues. The CDR3, as DNA: TGCAGCTCCCTAGACCCCAGGGGAAATGAGCAGTTCTTC. This translates into CSSLDPRGNEQFF.

This clonotype appeared a few times. This chain joins TRBV19 and TRBJ1-5, with 7 bases that match TRBD1. There are 15 residues in the CDR3. Unmatched junction bases numbered 6, after V lost 4 bases and J lost 3 bases. From germline, CDR1 is LNHDA and CDR2 SQIVND (reference sequence). The CDR3 reads CASSTRQGNNQPQHF. The CDR3 DNA is TGTGCCAGTAGTACAAGACAGGGTAACAATCAGCCCCAGCATTTT.

The chain links TRBV27 to TRBJ2-1, with 7 bases matching TRBD2. CDR1 is MNHEY, CDR2 SMNVEV, per germline (reference sequence). The CDR3 is 17 residues long. V lost 8 bases and J lost 2; bases outside the gene matches: 15. This CDR3 is CASVSTTGTTAYNEQFF. The CDR3 bases are TGTGCCAGCGTTTCTACAACCGGGACTACAGCCTACAATGAGCAGTTCTTC.

This clonotype was seen more than once but under ten times. This chain links TRBV12-3 or TRBV12-4 with TRBJ2-2; D is possibly TRBD1 (6 bases). V was shortened by 6 bases and J by 5 bases, with 10 bases between the two germline ends. This CDR3 spans 13 amino acids. In DNA form, the CDR3 reads TGTGCCAGCAGAAGACAGGAAACCGGGGAGCTGTTTTTT. It specifies CASRRQETGELFF.

This clonotype showed up just a few times. The V gene is TRBV15, the J gene TRBJ2-4; TRBD1 matches at 7 bases. V shed 3 bases, J shed 0 bases, and the junction held 2 bases outside the gene matches. This CDR3 has 15 residues. CDR1 LNHNV and CDR2 YYDKDF come from the germline V gene (reference sequence). The CDR3 sequence: CATSRTGIAKNIQYF. As DNA, the CDR3 is TGTGCCACCAGCAGGACAGGGATAGCCAAAAACATTCAGTACTTC.

This clonotype was picked up a small number of times. CDR3 in amino acids: CASSLLGLGEYNEQFF. Written as DNA, the CDR3 is TGTGCCAGCAGCTTATTAGGGTTGGGGGAGTACAATGAGCAGTTCTTC. V is TRBV7-9 and J is TRBJ2-1, with D perhaps matching TRBD1 or TRBD2 (5 bases each). Trimming took 2 bases from V and 4 from J, leaving 15 bases between them. The CDR3 covers 16 residues. The germline V gene has CDR1 SEHNR and CDR2 FQNEAQ (reference sequence).

Ten or more counts support this clonotype. The rearrangement uses TRBV15 and TRBJ2-5; D gene unclear. The germline V gene encodes CDR1 LNHNV and CDR2 YYDKDF (reference sequence). The CDR3 spans 13 residues. Trimming cost V 1 base and J 3 bases, with 6 bases left between them. DNA of the CDR3: TGTGCCACCAGCAGAGTGGCGAAAGAGACCCAGTACTTC. Translated: CATSRVAKETQYF. Variable domain in full (rest from reference TRBV15 and TRBJ2-5): DAMVIQNPRYQVTQFGKPVTLSCSQTLNHNVMYWYQQKSSQAPKLLFHYYDKDFNNEADTPDNFQSRRPNTSFCFLDIRSPGLGDTAMYLCATSRVAKETQYFGPGTRLLVL.

In this sample, this clonotype turned up a few times. The genes are TRBV12-3 or TRBV12-4 and TRBJ1-2; D not resolved. There are 14 residues in the CDR3. Trimming took off 6 bases at V and 6 bases at J, with 17 bases between the two ends. For the CDR3, the DNA is TGTGCCAGCAGGCCGAGGGCAGACCGAAATGGCTACACCTTC. Amino acid sequence: CASRPRADRNGYTF.

This rearrangement joins TRBV6-6 to TRBJ1-5, with D unclear. The CDR3 sequence is 12 residues long. Trimming shortened V by 6 bases and J by 3 bases, and 6 bases separated the two germline ends. The germline CDR1 and CDR2 sequences are MNHNY and SVGAGI (reference sequence). CDR3 coding DNA: TGTGCCAGCAGACAGTACAATCAGCCCCAGCATTTT. This gives the protein CASRQYNQPQHF.

This clonotype has only a few counts. The chain is built from TRBV4-2 and TRBJ1-4, with D maybe TRBD1 (5 bases). Germline CDR1 LGHNA, CDR2 YNFKEQ. V lost 3 bases to trimming and J lost 4 bases, with 12 bases between them. The CDR3 covers 15 residues. Written as DNA, the CDR3 is TGTGCCAGCAGCCAGTGGAGGGGCATTAATGAAAAACTGTTTTTT. Protein: CASSQWRGINEKLFF.

The sample holds a few counts of this clonotype. V and J are TRBV20-1 and TRBJ2-1, with TRBD2 matching over 13 bases. The germline V gene encodes CDR1 DFQATT and CDR2 SNEGSKA (reference sequence). The CDR3 loop spans 15 amino acids. The V gene end was trimmed by 1 base and the J gene end by 8 bases; junction bases not matched to a gene: 5. The CDR3 spells CSARGTSGRRDEQFF. CDR3 DNA sequence: TGCAGTGCTAGAGGGACTAGCGGGAGACGCGATGAGCAGTTCTTC.

This clonotype was detected ten times or more. The rearrangement uses TRBV20-1 and TRBJ1-2; TRBD1 is a possible D gene (6 bases). The CDR3 spans 16 residues. Germline V gene data show CDR1 as DFQATT and CDR2 as SNEGSKA (reference sequence). Trimming shortened V by 3 bases and J by 3 bases, and 20 bases separated the two germline ends. The CDR3 protein is CSASRRGTMGDYGYTF. The CDR3, as DNA: TGCAGTGCTAGTCGCAGGGGCACTATGGGCGACTATGGCTACACCTTC.

V gene TRBV5-1 combines with J gene TRBJ2-7; D unresolved. Trimming removed 0 bases from V and 9 bases from J, with 13 bases in between. The CDR3 covers 13 residues. The germline CDR1 and CDR2 sequences are SGHRS and YFSETQ. This CDR3 reads CASSLAGRSGQYF. The DNA for the CDR3 is TGCGCCAGCAGCTTGGCAGGCAGATCTGGGCAGTACTTC.

This rearrangement joins TRBV5-1 to TRBJ2-7; D is undetermined. Germline CDR1 reads SGHRS; CDR2 reads YFSETQ. Trimming stripped 3 bases from V and 3 bases from J, with 10 bases between. The CDR3 has 13 amino acids. The CDR3 is CASSSRQSYEQYF. In DNA form, the CDR3 reads TGCGCCAGCAGCTCGAGACAAAGCTACGAGCAGTACTTC.